This T cell receptor beta chain stems from a study of human T cells and chemical hapten exposure. Study-level information: DPC 0.01% went on the upper back by patch test, with reading at 6 days. The study enrolled mostly female patients with alopecia areata, totalis or universalis.

Time point given: patch test 2, 6 weeks after DPC sensitization. This sample's treatment: therapeutic diphenylcyclopropenone sensitization with weekly scalp DPC. The study's library attached unique molecular identifiers to single cDNA molecules. TCRdb called the RACE reads again in MiXCR, with one record for every CDR3 protein. This sample has roughly 150,000 distinct CDR3 sequences, with roughly 12% found just once. The specimen comprised whole blood, sampled in connection with sensitization to the hapten diphenylcyclopropenone (DPC). The receptor comes from a woman aged 45-59 years with alopecia areata. Some clones in this sample may be carry-over from other donors' samples.

This CDR3 is CASSTTQVGHEGNEQFF. CDR3 nucleotide sequence: TGTGCCAGCAGCACCACCCAGGTTGGTCATGAAGGGAATGAGCAGTTCTTC. The rearrangement uses TRBV7-9 and TRBJ2-1; D gene unclear. Per the germline V gene, CDR1 is SEHNR and CDR2 is FQNEAQ (reference sequence). This CDR3 has 17 amino acids. V was cut by 5 bases and J by 7 bases, with 24 bases left in between.